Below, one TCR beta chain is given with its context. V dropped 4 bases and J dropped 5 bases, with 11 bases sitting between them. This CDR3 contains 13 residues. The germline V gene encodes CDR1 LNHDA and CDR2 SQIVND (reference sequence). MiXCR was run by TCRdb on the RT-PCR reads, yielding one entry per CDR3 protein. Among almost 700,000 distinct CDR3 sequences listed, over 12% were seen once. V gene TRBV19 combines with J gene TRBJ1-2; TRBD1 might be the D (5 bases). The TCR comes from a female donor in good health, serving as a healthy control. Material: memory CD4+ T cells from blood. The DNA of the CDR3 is TGTGCCAGTAGTACCCCTTGGACATATGGCTACACCTTC. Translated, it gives CASSTPWTYGYTF. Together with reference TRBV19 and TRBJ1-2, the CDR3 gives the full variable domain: DGGITQSPKYLFRKEGQNVTLSCEQNLNHDAMYWYRQDPGQGLRLIYYSQIVNDFQKGDIAEGYSVSREKKESFPLTVTSAQKNPTAFYLCASSTPWTYGYTFGSGTRLTVV.